This T cell receptor (beta chain) was identified in a study of T cells in tuberculosis. The CDR3 has 15 amino acids. The V gene end was trimmed by 3 bases and the J gene end by 1 base; junction bases not matched to a gene: 2. Germline V gives CDR1 SGHTA, CDR2 FQGNSA. After thawing and overnight rest, PBMC were stained with GMM-loaded CD1B tetramer, viability dye and anti-CD3 for sorting. The CD1B tetramers carried C32 glucose monomycolate purified from Rhodococcus equi. CD14-expressing monocytes were removed from PBMC before cryopreservation and sorting. About 100,000 tetramer-negative cells were sorted from each donor. TCRdb's copy holds only in-frame clones and misses some; the assay was immunoSEQ multiplex PCR. The table shows about 54,000 clones, with approximately 86% occurring only once.

Sample: CD1b-GMM tetramer-negative cells sorted from PBMCs. The TCR originated in an adult woman with latent tuberculosis. The rearrangement uses TRBV7-2 and TRBJ2-2, with 7 bases that match TRBD1. The CDR3 DNA is TGTGCCAGCAGCTTGGGGACAGTGAACACCGGGGAGCTGTTTTTT. Its protein is CASSLGTVNTGELFF. Looking up the rest from reference TRBV7-2 and TRBJ2-2 gives the full variable domain: GAGVSQSPSNKVTEKGKDVELRCDPISGHTALYWYRQSLGQGLEFLIYFQGNSAPDKSGLPSDRFSAERTGGSVSTLTIQRTQQEDSAVYLCASSLGTVNTGELFFGEGSRLTVL.